Listed below are T cell receptor beta chains from one sample, sequenced in a study of Graves' ophthalmopathy and Graves' hyperthyroidism. From the multiplex PCR reads, TCRdb called clonotypes with MiXCR, one entry per CDR3 protein. This table has over a million distinct CDR3 sequences, 35% to 40% appearing once. The sequencing sample was made of peripheral blood or thyroid tissue (not recorded which). These receptors originate from an adult man with Graves' hyperthyroidism. CDR3s include the opening cysteine and the closing phenylalanine or tryptophan. A D gene is named only where the DNA matches it firmly. Only some rows state a clone size, as once, few, many or a class for expanded clones.

DNA: TGTGCCAGCAGTCCAAGTACGGGGAGGACGGGGGAGCAGTACTTC
CDR3: CASSPSTGRTGEQYF
V: TRBV7-3
J: TRBJ2-7
D: .
size: .
length: 15

DNA: TGCGCCAGCAGCCCTAAGGAGGTCAGGGGCGAGACCCAGTACTTC
CDR3: CASSPKEVRGETQYF
V: TRBV5-1
J: TRBJ2-5
D: .
size: many
length: 15

DNA: TGTGCCAGCAGCCAAGGATCGACGGCCTATGGCTACACCTTC
CDR3: CASSQGSTAYGYTF
V: TRBV24-1
J: TRBJ1-2
D: .
size: few
length: 14

DNA: TGTGCCAGCAGTTACTCTGGGGTTGTTAATCAGCCCCAGCATTTT
CDR3: CASSYSGVVNQPQHF
V: TRBV6-5
J: TRBJ1-5
D: .
size: many
length: 15

DNA: TGCAGTGCTAGAGGGGGACTAGCGGACCCATACGAGCAGTACTTC
CDR3: CSARGGLADPYEQYF
V: TRBV20-1
J: TRBJ2-7
D: TRBD2
size: few
length: 15

DNA: TGTGCCAGCAGAAACAGACAGGGGACCCACGGTGAAAAACTGTTTTTT
CDR3: CASRNRQGTHGEKLFF
V: TRBV27
J: TRBJ1-4
D: TRBD1
size: .
length: 16

DNA: TGTGCCAGCAGCTTAGTTGCTGCTCAGCAGTTCTTC
CDR3: CASSLVAAQQFF
V: TRBV9
J: TRBJ2-1
D: .
size: .
length: 12

DNA: TGTGCCAGCAGCTTATTTTGGGACAGACAGGAAAAACTGTTTTTT
CDR3: CASSLFWDRQEKLFF
V: TRBV11-2
J: TRBJ1-4
D: TRBD1
size: .
length: 15

DNA: TGTGCCAGCAGTTTAGGAAGGGGAGAGCTGAATCAGCCCCAGCATTTT
CDR3: CASSLGRGELNQPQHF
V: TRBV12-3/TRBV12-4
J: TRBJ1-5
D: .
size: .
length: 16

DNA: TGTGCCAGCAGCTTAATTGGTGGGAGCAGTGACGAGCATTTT
CDR3: CASSLIGGSSDEHF
V: TRBV7-9
J: TRBJ1-5
D: .
size: .
length: 14

DNA: TGCGCCAGCAGTGAGCCGGACAGGGAGAACACTGAAGCTTTCTTT
CDR3: CASSEPDRENTEAFF
V: TRBV10-2
J: TRBJ1-1
D: TRBD1
size: .
length: 15

DNA: TGTGCCAGCACATCAAACGACGGGCTACGTGACACTGAAGCTTTCTTT
CDR3: CASTSNDGLRDTEAFF
V: TRBV28
J: TRBJ1-1
D: .
size: .
length: 16

DNA: TGTGCCAGCAGCGGGAGGGACAGCGGCAACACCTTC
CDR3: CASSGRDSGNTF
V: TRBV2
J: TRBJ1-2
D: TRBD1
size: once
length: 12

DNA: TGTGCCAGCAGTGAACAGGGGGCCAATCAGCCCCAGCATTTT
CDR3: CASSEQGANQPQHF
V: TRBV6-1
J: TRBJ1-5
D: TRBD1
size: .
length: 14

DNA: TGTGCCAGCAGTTACGATCCCGTGACAGGTCGTCCCCAGCATTTT
CDR3: CASSYDPVTGRPQHF
V: TRBV6-5
J: TRBJ1-5
D: .
size: few
length: 15

DNA: TGTGCCAGCAGTGAAGGACAGGGGACCTACTACGAGCAGTACTTC
CDR3: CASSEGQGTYYEQYF
V: TRBV10-3
J: TRBJ2-7
D: TRBD1
size: few
length: 15

DNA: TGTGCCAGCAGGGGACAGCTCTGGGATGGCTACACCTTC
CDR3: CASRGQLWDGYTF
V: TRBV5-4
J: TRBJ1-2
D: TRBD1
size: few
length: 13

DNA: TGTGCCAGCAGTGTACTAGAGGCCGGGGAGCTGTTTTTT
CDR3: CASSVLEAGELFF
V: TRBV12-3/TRBV12-4
J: TRBJ2-2
D: .
size: .
length: 13

DNA: TGTGCCAGCAGCTTCTTCAAGGGTCGCGGGAGGGCCTACGAGCAGTACTTC
CDR3: CASSFFKGRGRAYEQYF
V: TRBV7-9
J: TRBJ2-7
D: TRBD2
size: .
length: 17

DNA: TGTGCCAGCAGTGACTCCTCAATGAGCTCCTATAATTCACCCCTCCACTTT
CDR3: CASSDSSMSSYNSPLHF
V: TRBV2
J: TRBJ1-6
D: .
size: few
length: 17

DNA: TGTGCCATCAGTAGGGACCCTGGGGCTTTCTTT
CDR3: CAISRDPGAFF
V: TRBV10-3
J: TRBJ1-1
D: .
size: .
length: 11

DNA: TGTGCCATCAGTGACCCCCTCAGACAGGGTACATCCTACGAGCAGTACTTC
CDR3: CAISDPLRQGTSYEQYF
V: TRBV10-3
J: TRBJ2-7
D: TRBD1
size: few
length: 17

DNA: TGTGCCAGCAGAGGAACGGGACTCAGAGGGGAGCTGTTTTTT
CDR3: CASRGTGLRGELFF
V: TRBV6-5
J: TRBJ2-2
D: .
size: once
length: 14

DNA: TGTGCCAGCAGCTTGAGGGAAATAGAGACCCAGTACTTC
CDR3: CASSLREIETQYF
V: TRBV7-9
J: TRBJ2-5
D: .
size: many
length: 13

DNA: TGCAGCGCCTCGGGACAGGGTCTCTACGAGCAGTACTTC
CDR3: CSASGQGLYEQYF
V: TRBV29-1
J: TRBJ2-7
D: TRBD1
size: many
length: 13

DNA: TGTGCCAGCAGCCAAGGAGTAGGCACCCGAGGGGAGCAGTACTTC
CDR3: CASSQGVGTRGEQYF
V: TRBV7-9
J: TRBJ2-7
D: .
size: few
length: 15

DNA: TGCAGCGTGAATGACGGGGACGAGCAGTACTTC
CDR3: CSVNDGDEQYF
V: TRBV29-1
J: TRBJ2-7
D: .
size: .
length: 11

DNA: TGCAGTGCTAAGGGTAGCAGGGACACTGAAGCTTTCTTT
CDR3: CSAKGSRDTEAFF
V: TRBV20-1
J: TRBJ1-1
D: .
size: .
length: 13

DNA: TGTGCCAGCAGCTTTCTCGGGATCTATGGCTACACCTTC
CDR3: CASSFLGIYGYTF
V: TRBV7-2
J: TRBJ1-2
D: .
size: many
length: 13

DNA: TGCAGTGCTAGCGATCGTACATCCTACGAGCAGTACTTC
CDR3: CSASDRTSYEQYF
V: TRBV20-1
J: TRBJ2-7
D: .
size: many
length: 13

DNA: TGCAGCGTTGCGGGGGACAGCCGCCCCATGAACACTGAAGCTTTCTTT
CDR3: CSVAGDSRPMNTEAFF
V: TRBV29-1
J: TRBJ1-1
D: TRBD1
size: many
length: 16

DNA: TGTGCCAGTAATCAGGGGACGTTCAATTCACCCCTCCACTTT
CDR3: CASNQGTFNSPLHF
V: TRBV25-1
J: TRBJ1-6
D: .
size: .
length: 14

DNA: TGCAGTGCTAGTGAGGCGACTAAGGAGACCCAGTACTTC
CDR3: CSASEATKETQYF
V: TRBV20-1
J: TRBJ2-5
D: .
size: .
length: 13

DNA: TGCGCCAGCAGCTTGGACGGACAGAATAAGGCTTTCTTT
CDR3: CASSLDGQNKAFF
V: TRBV5-1
J: TRBJ1-1
D: .
size: many
length: 13

DNA: TGTGCCAGCAGCTTACCCCCTACACGGTCTGCTAACTATGGCTACACCTTC
CDR3: CASSLPPTRSANYGYTF
V: TRBV5-5
J: TRBJ1-2
D: .
size: few
length: 17

DNA: TGTGCCATCGGAACAGGGGTGGACACCATATATTTT
CDR3: CAIGTGVDTIYF
V: TRBV10-3
J: TRBJ1-3
D: TRBD1
size: .
length: 12

DNA: TGTGCCAGCAGCTTAGGAGGGGGGGGCCCGGAGCCCCAGCATTTT
CDR3: CASSLGGGGPEPQHF
V: TRBV7-2
J: TRBJ1-5
D: .
size: many
length: 15

DNA: TGTGCCAGCAGTTACGGCGGGGCCAGCTCCTACGAGCAGTACTTC
CDR3: CASSYGGASSYEQYF
V: TRBV10-2
J: TRBJ2-7
D: .
size: .
length: 15

DNA: TGTGCCAGCAGCTTAAGACCGGTAAGCACCACTGAAGCTTTCTTT
CDR3: CASSLRPVSTTEAFF
V: TRBV7-9
J: TRBJ1-1
D: .
size: many
length: 15

DNA: TGTGCCATCAGTGGAGGATATAATTCACCCCTCCACTTT
CDR3: CAISGGYNSPLHF
V: TRBV10-3
J: TRBJ1-6
D: .
size: many
length: 13

DNA: TGTGCCAGCAGCTTAGCGCACGGTTATGGCTACACCTTC
CDR3: CASSLAHGYGYTF
V: TRBV7-9
J: TRBJ1-2
D: .
size: .
length: 13

DNA: TGTGCCACGTTCGGCGGCCCCTCAGGGACTGAAGCCTTCTTT
CDR3: CATFGGPSGTEAFF
V: TRBV24-1
J: TRBJ1-1
D: .
size: .
length: 14

DNA: TGCAGCGTAGATGCAGGGGGCGGCGGAAAACTGTTTTTT
CDR3: CSVDAGGGGKLFF
V: TRBV29-1
J: TRBJ1-4
D: TRBD1
size: .
length: 13

DNA: TGCGCCAGCAGCCCCTTTACAATCGGCTCCTACGAGCAGTACTTC
CDR3: CASSPFTIGSYEQYF
V: TRBV7-9
J: TRBJ2-7
D: .
size: .
length: 15

DNA: TGTGCCAGCAGCTTTAGGGACAGCGCGGATGGCTACACCTTC
CDR3: CASSFRDSADGYTF
V: TRBV7-9
J: TRBJ1-2
D: TRBD1
size: .
length: 14

DNA: TGTGCCAGCAGCGTAGGATCCTCCGTCCAAGAGACCCAGTACTTC
CDR3: CASSVGSSVQETQYF
V: TRBV9
J: TRBJ2-5
D: .
size: few
length: 15

DNA: TGTGCCAGCAGTGGGGATACAGGGGTATTCTACGAGCAGTACTTC
CDR3: CASSGDTGVFYEQYF
V: TRBV25-1
J: TRBJ2-7
D: TRBD1
size: once
length: 15

DNA: TGCAGTGCTAGAGAGGGACAGACCTACGAGCAGTACTTC
CDR3: CSAREGQTYEQYF
V: TRBV20-1
J: TRBJ2-7
D: TRBD1
size: .
length: 13

DNA: TGTGCCAGCACCCAGGACTACCAAGAGACCCAGTACTTC
CDR3: CASTQDYQETQYF
V: TRBV12-3/TRBV12-4
J: TRBJ2-5
D: .
size: many
length: 13

DNA: TGCAGCGTTCTCTCCGGGACTAGCGGAAACTCCTACGAGCAGTACTTC
CDR3: CSVLSGTSGNSYEQYF
V: TRBV29-1
J: TRBJ2-7
D: TRBD2
size: .
length: 16

DNA: TGCGCCAGCAGCTCCTCATCCCCCTACAGGGAGGCTGGCTACACCTTC
CDR3: CASSSSSPYREAGYTF
V: TRBV4-3
J: TRBJ1-2
D: .
size: few
length: 16

DNA: TGCGCCAGCAGCCAAGAGGGTAGCGGCGTTTCCCACGAGCAGTACTTC
CDR3: CASSQEGSGVSHEQYF
V: TRBV4-1
J: TRBJ2-7
D: .
size: .
length: 16

DNA: TGTGCCAGCAGTTTCGAGAGAGGCTACACCTTC
CDR3: CASSFERGYTF
V: TRBV12-3/TRBV12-4
J: TRBJ1-2
D: .
size: many
length: 11

DNA: TGCGCCAGCAGCGGACGGGGGCTCCATGATGAGACCCAGTACTTC
CDR3: CASSGRGLHDETQYF
V: TRBV4-1
J: TRBJ2-5
D: .
size: many
length: 15

DNA: TGCGCCAGCAGCTTCGGACAGGATGGCTACACCTTC
CDR3: CASSFGQDGYTF
V: TRBV5-1
J: TRBJ1-2
D: TRBD1
size: many
length: 12